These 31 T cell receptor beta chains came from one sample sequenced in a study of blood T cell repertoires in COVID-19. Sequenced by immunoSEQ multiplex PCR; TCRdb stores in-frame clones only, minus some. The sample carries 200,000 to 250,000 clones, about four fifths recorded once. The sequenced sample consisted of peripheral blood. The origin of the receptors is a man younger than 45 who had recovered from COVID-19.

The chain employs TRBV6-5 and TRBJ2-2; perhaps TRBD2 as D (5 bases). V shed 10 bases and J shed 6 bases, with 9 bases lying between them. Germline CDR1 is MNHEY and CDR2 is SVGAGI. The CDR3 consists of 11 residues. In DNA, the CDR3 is TGTGCCACACCCGGGGCCGGGGAGCTGTTTTTT. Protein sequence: CATPGAGELFF.

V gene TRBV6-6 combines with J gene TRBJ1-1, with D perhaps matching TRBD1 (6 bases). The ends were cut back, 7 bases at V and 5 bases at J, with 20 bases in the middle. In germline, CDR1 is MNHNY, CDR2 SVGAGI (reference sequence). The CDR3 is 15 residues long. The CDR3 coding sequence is TGTGCCAGCACCCGCGAAGCAGGGGTGGGGACTGAAGCTTTCTTT. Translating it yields CASTREAGVGTEAFF.

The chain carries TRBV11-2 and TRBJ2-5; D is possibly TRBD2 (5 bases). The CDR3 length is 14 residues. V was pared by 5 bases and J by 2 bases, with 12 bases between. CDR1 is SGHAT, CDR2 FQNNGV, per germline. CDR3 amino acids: CASSPRPGQETQYF. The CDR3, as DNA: TGTGCCAGCAGCCCACGGCCGGGACAAGAGACCCAGTACTTC.

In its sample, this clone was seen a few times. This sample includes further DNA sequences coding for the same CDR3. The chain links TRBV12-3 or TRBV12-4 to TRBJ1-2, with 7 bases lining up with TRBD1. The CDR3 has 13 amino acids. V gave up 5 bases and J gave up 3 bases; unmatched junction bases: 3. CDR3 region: CASSLGTDYGYTF. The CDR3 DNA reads TGTGCCAGCAGTCTGGGGACAGACTATGGCTACACCTTC.

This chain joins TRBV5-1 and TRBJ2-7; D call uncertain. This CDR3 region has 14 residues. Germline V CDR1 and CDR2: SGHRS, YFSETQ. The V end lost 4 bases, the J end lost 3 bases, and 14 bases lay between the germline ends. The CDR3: CASSPRQVVYEQYF. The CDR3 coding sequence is TGCGCCAGCAGCCCCCGGCAGGTTGTCTACGAGCAGTACTTC. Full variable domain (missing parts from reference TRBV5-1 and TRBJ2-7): KAGVTQTPRYLIKTRGQQVTLSCSPISGHRSVSWYQQTPGQGLQFLFEYFSETQRNKGNFPGRFSGRQFSNSRSEMNVSTLELGDSALYLCASSPRQVVYEQYFGPGTRLTVT.

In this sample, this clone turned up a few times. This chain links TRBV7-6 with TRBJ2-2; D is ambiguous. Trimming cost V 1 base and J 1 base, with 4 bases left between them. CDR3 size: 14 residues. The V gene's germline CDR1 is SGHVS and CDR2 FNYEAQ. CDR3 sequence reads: CASSLDRNTGELFF. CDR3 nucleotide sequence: TGTGCCAGCAGCTTAGACAGGAACACCGGGGAGCTGTTTTTT.

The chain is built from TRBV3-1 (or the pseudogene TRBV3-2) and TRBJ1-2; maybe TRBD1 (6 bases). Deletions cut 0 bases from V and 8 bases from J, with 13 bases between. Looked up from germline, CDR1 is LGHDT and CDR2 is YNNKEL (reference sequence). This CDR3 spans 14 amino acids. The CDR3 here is CASSQDGGGHGYTF. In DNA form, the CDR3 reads TGTGCCAGCAGCCAAGATGGGGGGGGGCACGGCTACACCTTC.

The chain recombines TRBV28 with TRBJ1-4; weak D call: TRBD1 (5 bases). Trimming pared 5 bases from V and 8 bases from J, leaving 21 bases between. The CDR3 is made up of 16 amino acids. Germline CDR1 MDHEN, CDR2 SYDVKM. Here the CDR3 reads CASSHRGLRRVEKLFF. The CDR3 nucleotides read TGTGCCAGCAGTCATAGGGGATTGAGACGGGTGGAAAAACTGTTTTTT.

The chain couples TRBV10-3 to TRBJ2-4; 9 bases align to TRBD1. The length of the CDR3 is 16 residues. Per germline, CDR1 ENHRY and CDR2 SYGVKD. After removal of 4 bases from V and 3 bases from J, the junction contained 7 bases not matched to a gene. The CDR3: CAISATGGVGKNIQYF. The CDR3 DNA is TGTGCCATCAGTGCGACAGGGGGTGTCGGCAAAAACATTCAGTACTTC.

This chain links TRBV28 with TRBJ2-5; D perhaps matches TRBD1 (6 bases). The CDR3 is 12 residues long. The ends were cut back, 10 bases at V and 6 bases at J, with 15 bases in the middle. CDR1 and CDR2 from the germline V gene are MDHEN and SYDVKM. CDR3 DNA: TGTGCCACATACAGGGAGCGAAAGACCCAGTACTTC. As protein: CATYRERKTQYF.

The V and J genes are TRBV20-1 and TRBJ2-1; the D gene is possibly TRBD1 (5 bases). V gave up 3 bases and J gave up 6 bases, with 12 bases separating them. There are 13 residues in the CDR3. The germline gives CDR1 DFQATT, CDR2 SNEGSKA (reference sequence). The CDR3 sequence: CSASAGNSNEQFF. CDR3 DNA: TGCAGTGCTAGTGCAGGGAACAGCAATGAGCAGTTCTTC.

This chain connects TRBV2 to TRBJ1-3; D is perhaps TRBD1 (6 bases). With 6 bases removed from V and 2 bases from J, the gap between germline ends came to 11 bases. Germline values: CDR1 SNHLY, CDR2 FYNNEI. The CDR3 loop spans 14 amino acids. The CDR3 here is CASRLQGPGNTIYF. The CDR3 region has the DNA TGTGCCAGCAGGCTACAGGGTCCTGGAAACACCATATATTTT.

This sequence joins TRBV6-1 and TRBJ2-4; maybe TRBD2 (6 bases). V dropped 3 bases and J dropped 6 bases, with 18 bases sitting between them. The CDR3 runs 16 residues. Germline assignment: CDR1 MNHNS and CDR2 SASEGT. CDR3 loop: CASSDTQEGVGNIQYF. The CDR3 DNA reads TGTGCCAGCAGTGATACGCAGGAGGGAGTCGGAAACATTCAGTACTTC.

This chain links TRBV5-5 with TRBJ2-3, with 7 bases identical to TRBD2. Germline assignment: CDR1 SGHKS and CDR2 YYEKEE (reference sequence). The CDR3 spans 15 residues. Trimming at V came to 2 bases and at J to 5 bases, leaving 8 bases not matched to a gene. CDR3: CASSFEAGEGDTQYF. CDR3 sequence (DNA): TGTGCCAGCAGCTTTGAGGCGGGGGAAGGAGATACGCAGTATTTT.

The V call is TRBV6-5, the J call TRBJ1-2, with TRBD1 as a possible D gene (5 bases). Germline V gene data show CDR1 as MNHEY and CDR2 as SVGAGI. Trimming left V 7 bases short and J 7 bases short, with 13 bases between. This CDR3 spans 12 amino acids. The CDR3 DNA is TGTGCCAGCACCGGCGGGGCGCTTGGCTACACCTTC. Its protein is CASTGGALGYTF.

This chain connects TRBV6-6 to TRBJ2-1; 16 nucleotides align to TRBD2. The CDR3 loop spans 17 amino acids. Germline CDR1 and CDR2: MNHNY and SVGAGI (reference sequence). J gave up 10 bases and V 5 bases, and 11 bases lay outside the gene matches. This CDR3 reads CASSPIGTSGGAQEQFF. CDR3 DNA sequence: TGTGCCAGCAGTCCGATTGGGACTAGCGGGGGGGCACAGGAGCAGTTCTTC.

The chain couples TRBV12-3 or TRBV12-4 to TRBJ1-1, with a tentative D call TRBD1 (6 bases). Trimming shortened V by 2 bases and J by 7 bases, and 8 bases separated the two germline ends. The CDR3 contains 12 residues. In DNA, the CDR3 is TGTGCCAGCAGTTTAAGACAGGTTGAAGCTTTCTTT. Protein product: CASSLRQVEAFF.

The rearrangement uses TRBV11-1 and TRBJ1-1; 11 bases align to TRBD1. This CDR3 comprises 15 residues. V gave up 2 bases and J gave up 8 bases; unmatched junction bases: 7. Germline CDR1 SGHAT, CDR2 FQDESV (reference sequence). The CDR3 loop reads CASSLRTGQGEEAFF. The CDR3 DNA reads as TGTGCCAGCAGCTTACGTACGGGACAGGGGGAGGAAGCTTTCTTT.

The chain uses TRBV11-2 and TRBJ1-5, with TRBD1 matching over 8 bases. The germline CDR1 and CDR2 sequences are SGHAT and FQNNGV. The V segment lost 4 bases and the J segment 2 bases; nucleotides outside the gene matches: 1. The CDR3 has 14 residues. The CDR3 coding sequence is TGTGCCAGCAGCTCACAGGGGGGCAATCAGCCCCAGCATTTT. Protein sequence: CASSSQGGNQPQHF. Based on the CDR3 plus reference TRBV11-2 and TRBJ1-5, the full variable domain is EAGVAQSPRYKIIEKRQSVAFWCNPISGHATLYWYQQILGQGPKLLIQFQNNGVVDDSQLPKDRFSAERLKGVDSTLKIQPAKLEDSAVYLCASSSQGGNQPQHFGDGTRLSIL.

Here the CDR3 DNA reads TGTGCCAGCAGCCAAGGCACAGCTCTCACAGATACGCAGTATTTT. Amino acid sequence: CASSQGTALTDTQYF. This sequence joins TRBV3-1 (or the pseudogene TRBV3-2) and TRBJ2-3; D is undetermined. This CDR3 has 15 residues. Germline values: CDR1 LGHDT, CDR2 YNNKEL (reference sequence). V gave up 1 base and J gave up 2 bases, with 10 bases separating them.

The CDR3: CASSSAVNTEAFF. DNA for the CDR3: TGTGCCAGCAGCTCGGCGGTGAACACTGAAGCTTTCTTT. The chain has TRBV6-5 and TRBJ1-1, with D hard to call. In germline, CDR1 is MNHEY, CDR2 SVGAGI. V was shortened by 6 bases and J by 0 bases, with 8 bases between the two germline ends. This CDR3 spans 13 amino acids.

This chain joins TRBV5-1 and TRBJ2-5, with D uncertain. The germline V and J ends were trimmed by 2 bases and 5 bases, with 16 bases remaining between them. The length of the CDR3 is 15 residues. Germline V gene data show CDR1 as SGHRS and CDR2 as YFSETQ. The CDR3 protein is CASSFPETRQETQYF. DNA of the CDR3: TGCGCCAGCAGCTTCCCGGAGACCCGGCAGGAGACCCAGTACTTC.

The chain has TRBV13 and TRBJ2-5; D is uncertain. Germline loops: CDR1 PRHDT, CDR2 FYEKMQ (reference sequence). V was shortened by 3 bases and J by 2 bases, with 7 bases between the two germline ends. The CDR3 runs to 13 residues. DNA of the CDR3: TGTGCCAGCAGCTTCGAGGATCAAGAGACCCAGTACTTC. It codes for CASSFEDQETQYF.

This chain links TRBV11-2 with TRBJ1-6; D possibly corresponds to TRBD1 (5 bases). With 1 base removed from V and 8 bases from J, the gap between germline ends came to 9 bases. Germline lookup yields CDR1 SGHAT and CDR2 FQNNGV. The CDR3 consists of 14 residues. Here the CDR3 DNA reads TGTGCCAGCAGCTTAGTGTTAGGGGATTCACCCCTCCACTTT. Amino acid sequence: CASSLVLGDSPLHF.

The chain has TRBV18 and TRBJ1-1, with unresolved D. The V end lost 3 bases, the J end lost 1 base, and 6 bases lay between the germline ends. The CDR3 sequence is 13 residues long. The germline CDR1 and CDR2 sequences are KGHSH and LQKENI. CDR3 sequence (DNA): TGTGCCAGCTCACCCAAGCAGAACACTGAAGCTTTCTTT. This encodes CASSPKQNTEAFF.

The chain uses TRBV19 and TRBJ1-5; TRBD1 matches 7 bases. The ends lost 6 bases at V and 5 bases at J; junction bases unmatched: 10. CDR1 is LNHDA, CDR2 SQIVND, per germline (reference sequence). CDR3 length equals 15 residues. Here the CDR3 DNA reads TGTGCCAGTAGGGTTTCGACAGGGCGTTATCAGCCCCAGCATTTT. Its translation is CASRVSTGRYQPQHF.

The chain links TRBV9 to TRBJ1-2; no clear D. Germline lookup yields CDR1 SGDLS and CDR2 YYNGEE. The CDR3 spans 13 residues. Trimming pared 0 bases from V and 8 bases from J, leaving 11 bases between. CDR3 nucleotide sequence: TGTGCCAGCAGCGTAGTTGCCGGGGAGGGCTACACCTTC. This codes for CASSVVAGEGYTF.

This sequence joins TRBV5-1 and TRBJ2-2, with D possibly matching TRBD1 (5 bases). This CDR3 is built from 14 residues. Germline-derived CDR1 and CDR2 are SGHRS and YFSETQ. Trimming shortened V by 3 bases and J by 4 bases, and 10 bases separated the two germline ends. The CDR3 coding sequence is TGCGCCAGCAGCTGGGGCGGCGCCACCGGGGAGCTGTTTTTT. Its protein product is CASSWGGATGELFF.

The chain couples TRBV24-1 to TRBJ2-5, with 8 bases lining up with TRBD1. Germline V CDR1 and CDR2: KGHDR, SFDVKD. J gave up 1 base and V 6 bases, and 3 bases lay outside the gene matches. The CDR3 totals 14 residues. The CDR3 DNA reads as TGTGCCACCAGTTACGGACAGGGCCAAGAGACCCAGTACTTC. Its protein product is CATSYGQGQETQYF.

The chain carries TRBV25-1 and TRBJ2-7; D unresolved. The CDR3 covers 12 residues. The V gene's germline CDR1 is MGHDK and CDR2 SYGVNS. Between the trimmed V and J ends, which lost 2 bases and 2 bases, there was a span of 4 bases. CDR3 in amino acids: CASSEHAYEQYF. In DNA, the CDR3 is TGTGCCAGCAGTGAACATGCCTACGAGCAGTACTTC.

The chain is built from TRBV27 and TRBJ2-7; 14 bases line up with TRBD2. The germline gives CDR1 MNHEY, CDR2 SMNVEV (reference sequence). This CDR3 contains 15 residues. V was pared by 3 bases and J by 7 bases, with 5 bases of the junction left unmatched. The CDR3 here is CASSLAGLAGVEQYF. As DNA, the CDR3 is TGTGCCAGCAGTTTGGCGGGACTAGCGGGGGTAGAGCAGTACTTC.